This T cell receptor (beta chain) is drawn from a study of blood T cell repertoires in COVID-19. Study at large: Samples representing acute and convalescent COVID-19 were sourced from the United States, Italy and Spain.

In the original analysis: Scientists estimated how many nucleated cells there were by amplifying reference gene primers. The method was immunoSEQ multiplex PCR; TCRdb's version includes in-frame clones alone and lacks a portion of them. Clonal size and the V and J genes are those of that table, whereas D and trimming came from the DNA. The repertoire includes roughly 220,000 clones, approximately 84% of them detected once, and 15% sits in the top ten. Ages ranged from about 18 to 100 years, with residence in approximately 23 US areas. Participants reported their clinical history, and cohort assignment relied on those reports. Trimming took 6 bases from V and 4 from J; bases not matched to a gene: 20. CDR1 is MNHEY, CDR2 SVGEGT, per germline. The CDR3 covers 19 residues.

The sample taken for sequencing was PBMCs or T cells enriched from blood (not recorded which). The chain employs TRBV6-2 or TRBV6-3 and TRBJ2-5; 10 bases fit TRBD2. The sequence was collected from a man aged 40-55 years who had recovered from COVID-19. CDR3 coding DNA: TGTGCCAGCAGCTCAGGACTAGCGGATACCCTGAGCCTGGGAGAGACCCAGTACTTC. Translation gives CASSSGLADTLSLGETQYF.